This T cell receptor (beta chain) was sequenced during a study of identical twins. With regard to this clonotype: Its specificity is not known. Because it lacks the conserved phenylalanine or tryptophan at the end, this CDR3 is likely a read error.

This CDR3 has 15 residues. V shed 4 bases and J shed 5 bases, with 14 bases lying between them. Germline V gene data show CDR1 as ENHRY and CDR2 as SYGVKD. MiXCR, run by TCRdb on the 5' RACE reads, gives a single entry per CDR3 protein. Of 200,000 to 250,000 distinct CDR3 sequences in the sample, around 8% are singletons; the top ten hold less than 2.5%. Regarding the study as a whole: Invariant populations such as MAIT and iNKT cells could partly muddle zero-insertion analyses. Clonotypes of the beta chain that were abundant in cord blood carried fewer insertions (memory repertoires showed none).

These records were also assigned to another study, of yellow fever vaccine responses in identical twins.

The chain carries TRBV10-3 and TRBJ2-2, with D possibly matching TRBD1 (6 bases). The sequence was collected from a woman aged 18-29 years in good health. The sequencing input was memory (CD45RO+) T cells sorted from blood. The CDR3: CAISAAGEGTGELFS. CDR3 DNA: TGTGCCATCAGTGCGGCAGGGGAAGGGACCGGGGAGCTGTTTTCT.